The entry that follows covers one T cell receptor beta chain sequence. Method: immunoSEQ multiplex PCR; TCRdb's copy keeps in-frame clones and lacks some. The sample consists of some 80,000 clones, 90% to 98% of them appearing once. These data belong to a study of human thymus T cells. Trimming stripped 4 bases from V and 5 bases from J, with 10 bases between. There are 12 residues in the CDR3. Germline CDR1 and CDR2: SGHKS and YYEKEE (reference sequence). Corrective heart surgery yielded resections, and these provided the thymus tissue. The TCR sequence derives from a boy under three years old with a congenital heart defect but otherwise immunologically healthy. The chain combines TRBV5-5 with TRBJ2-7, with D unresolved. The sample comprised thymus tissue. The CDR3 DNA is TGTGCCAGCAGCCCCTTCCACCACGAGCAGTACTTC. Translated: CASSPFHHEQYF. Variable domain in full (rest from reference TRBV5-5 and TRBJ2-7): DAGVTQSPTHLIKTRGQQVTLRCSPISGHKSVSWYQQVLGQGPQFIFQYYEKEERGRGNFPDRFSARQFPNYSSELNVNALLLGDSALYLCASSPFHHEQYFGPGTRLTVT.